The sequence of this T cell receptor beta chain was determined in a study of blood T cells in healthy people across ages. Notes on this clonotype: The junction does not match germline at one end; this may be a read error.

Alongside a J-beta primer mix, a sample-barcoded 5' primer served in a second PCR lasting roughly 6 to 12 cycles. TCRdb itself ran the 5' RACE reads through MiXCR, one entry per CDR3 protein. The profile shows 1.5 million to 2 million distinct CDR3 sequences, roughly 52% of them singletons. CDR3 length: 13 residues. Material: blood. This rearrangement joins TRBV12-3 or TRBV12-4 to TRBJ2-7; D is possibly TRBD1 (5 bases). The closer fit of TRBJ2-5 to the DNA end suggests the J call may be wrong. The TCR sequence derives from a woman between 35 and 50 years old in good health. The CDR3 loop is CAGSYRQLETQYF. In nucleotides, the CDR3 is TGTGCCGGCAGTTACCGACAGTTGGAGACCCAGTACTTC.